Detailed here is one TCR beta chain. This specimen belongs to a study of blood T cell repertoires in COVID-19. Using immunoSEQ multiplex PCR, the repertoire was profiled, and TCRdb retains in-frame clones only, with some absent. The table records about 35,000 clones, more than 85% of them present only once. The CDR3 has 16 amino acids. V dropped 5 bases and J dropped 8; count of bases not matched to a gene: 12. CDR1 is SGHRS and CDR2 is YFSETQ in the germline V gene. J is TRBJ2-2 and V is TRBV5-1, with TRBD2 identical over 10 bases. This clonotype was sampled from a man aged 45-65 years with active COVID-19. Sequencing was carried out using peripheral blood. For the CDR3, the DNA is TGCGCCAGCAGGGCCCCGGGACTAGCGTCTGCAGGGGAGCTGTTTTTT. Protein: CASRAPGLASAGELFF.